This T cell receptor beta chain was recovered during a study of T cell responses to AZD1222 COVID-19 vaccine. Whole-study results and caveats: Epitopes outside B.1.351 and B.1.1.7 mutated regions reportedly drew nearly half of spike TCRs.

Germline CDR1 SGHRS, CDR2 YFSETQ. The germline V and J ends were trimmed by 0 bases and 2 bases, with 9 bases remaining between them. This CDR3 spans 15 amino acids. Sequencing was performed with immunoSEQ multiplex PCR; in TCRdb, only in-frame clones are kept and a portion is missing. The sample records approximately 140,000 clones, approximately 88% being singletons. Concerning this clone itself: Its matching antigen is unknown.

Source: peripheral blood, taken on day 0 of AZD1222 vaccination. This sequence was found in an adult in good health. V is TRBV5-1 and J is TRBJ1-3, with D tentatively TRBD1 (5 bases). The CDR3 protein is CASSLEPGPGNTIYF. The CDR3 DNA follows: TGCGCCAGCAGCTTGGAACCGGGACCTGGAAACACCATATATTTT.